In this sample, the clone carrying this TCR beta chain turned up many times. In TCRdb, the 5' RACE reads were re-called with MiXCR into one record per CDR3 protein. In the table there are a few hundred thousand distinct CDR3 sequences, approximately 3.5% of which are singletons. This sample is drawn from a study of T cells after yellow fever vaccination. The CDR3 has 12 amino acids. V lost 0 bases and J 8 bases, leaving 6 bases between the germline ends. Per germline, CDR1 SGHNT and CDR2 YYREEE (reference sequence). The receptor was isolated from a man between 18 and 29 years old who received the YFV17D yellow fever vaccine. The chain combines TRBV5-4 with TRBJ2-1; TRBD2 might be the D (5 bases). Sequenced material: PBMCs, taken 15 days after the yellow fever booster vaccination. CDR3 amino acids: CASSLGGHEQFF. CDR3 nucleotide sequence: TGTGCCAGCAGCTTGGGAGGGCATGAGCAGTTCTTC.